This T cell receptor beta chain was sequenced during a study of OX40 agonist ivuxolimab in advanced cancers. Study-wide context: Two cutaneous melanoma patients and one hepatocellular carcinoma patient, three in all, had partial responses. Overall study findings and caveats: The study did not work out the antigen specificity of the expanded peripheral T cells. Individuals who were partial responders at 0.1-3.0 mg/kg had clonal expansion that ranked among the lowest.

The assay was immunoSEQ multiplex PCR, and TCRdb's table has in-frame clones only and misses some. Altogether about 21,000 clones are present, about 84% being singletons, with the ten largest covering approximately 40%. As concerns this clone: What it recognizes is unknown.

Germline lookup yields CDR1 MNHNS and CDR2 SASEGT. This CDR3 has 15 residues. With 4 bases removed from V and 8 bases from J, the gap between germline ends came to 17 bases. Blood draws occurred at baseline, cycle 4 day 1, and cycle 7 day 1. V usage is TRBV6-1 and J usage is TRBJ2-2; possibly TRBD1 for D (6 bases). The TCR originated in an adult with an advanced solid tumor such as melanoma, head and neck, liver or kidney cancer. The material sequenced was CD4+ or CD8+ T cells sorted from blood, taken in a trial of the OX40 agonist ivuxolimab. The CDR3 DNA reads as TGTGCCAGCAGTGGCTGGGACATCTTCACTGGGGAGCTGTTTTTT. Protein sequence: CASSGWDIFTGELFF.